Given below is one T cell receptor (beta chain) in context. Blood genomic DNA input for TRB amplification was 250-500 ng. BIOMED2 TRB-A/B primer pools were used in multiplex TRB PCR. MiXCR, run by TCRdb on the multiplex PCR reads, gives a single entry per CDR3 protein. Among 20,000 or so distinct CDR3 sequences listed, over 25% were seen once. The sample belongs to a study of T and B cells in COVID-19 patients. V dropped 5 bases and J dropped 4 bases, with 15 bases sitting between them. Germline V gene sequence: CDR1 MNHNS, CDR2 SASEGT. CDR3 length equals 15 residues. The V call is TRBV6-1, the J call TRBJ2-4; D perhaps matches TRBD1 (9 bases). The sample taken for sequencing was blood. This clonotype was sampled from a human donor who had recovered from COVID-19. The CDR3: CASSRGGQGKNIQYF. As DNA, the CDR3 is TGTGCCAGCAGTCGGGGGGGACAGGGTAAAAACATTCAGTACTTC.